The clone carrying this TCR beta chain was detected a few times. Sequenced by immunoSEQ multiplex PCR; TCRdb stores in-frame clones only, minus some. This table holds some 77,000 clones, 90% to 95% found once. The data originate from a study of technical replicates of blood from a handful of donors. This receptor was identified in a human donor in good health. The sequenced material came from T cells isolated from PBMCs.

The CDR3 nucleotides read TGTGCCAGCAGTCCTAGGGACAGGGGTGAGACCCAGTACTTC. It translates to CASSPRDRGETQYF. The chain has TRBV6-1 and TRBJ2-5; 10 nucleotides align to TRBD1. There are 14 residues in the CDR3. J gave up 5 bases and V 5 bases, and 5 bases lay outside the gene matches. The germline V gene encodes CDR1 MNHNS and CDR2 SASEGT.